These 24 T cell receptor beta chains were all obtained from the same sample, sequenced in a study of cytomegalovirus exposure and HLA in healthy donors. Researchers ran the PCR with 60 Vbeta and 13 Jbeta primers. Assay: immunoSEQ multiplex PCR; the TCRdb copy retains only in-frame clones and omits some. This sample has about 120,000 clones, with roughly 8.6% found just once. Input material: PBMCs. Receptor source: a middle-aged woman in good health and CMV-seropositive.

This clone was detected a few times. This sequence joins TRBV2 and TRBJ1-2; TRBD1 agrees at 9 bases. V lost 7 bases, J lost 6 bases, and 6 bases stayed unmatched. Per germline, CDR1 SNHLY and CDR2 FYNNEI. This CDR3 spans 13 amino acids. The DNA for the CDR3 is TGTGCCAGCATTCAGGACAGGGGAAATGGCTACACCTTC. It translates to CASIQDRGNGYTF.

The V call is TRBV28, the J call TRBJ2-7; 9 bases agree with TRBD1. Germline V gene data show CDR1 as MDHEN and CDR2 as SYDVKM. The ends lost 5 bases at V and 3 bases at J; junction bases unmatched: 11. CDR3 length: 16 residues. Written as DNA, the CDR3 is TGTGCCAGCAGTCCACATAGGGGGACAGGGAGCTACGAGCAGTACTTC. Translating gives CASSPHRGTGSYEQYF.

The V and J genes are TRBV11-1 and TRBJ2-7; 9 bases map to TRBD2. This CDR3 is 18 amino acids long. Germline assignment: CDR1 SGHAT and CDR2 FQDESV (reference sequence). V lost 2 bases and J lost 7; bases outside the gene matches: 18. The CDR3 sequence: CASSLRAGGLAPGEEQYF. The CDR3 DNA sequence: TGTGCCAGCAGCTTAAGGGCGGGGGGGCTGGCCCCAGGAGAAGAGCAGTACTTC.

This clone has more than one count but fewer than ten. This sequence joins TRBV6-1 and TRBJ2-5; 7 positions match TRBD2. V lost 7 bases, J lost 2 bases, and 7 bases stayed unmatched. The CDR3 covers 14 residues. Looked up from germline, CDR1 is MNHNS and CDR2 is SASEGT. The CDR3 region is CASKRGAGQETQYF. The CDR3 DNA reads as TGTGCCAGCAAACGAGGAGCGGGGCAAGAGACCCAGTACTTC.

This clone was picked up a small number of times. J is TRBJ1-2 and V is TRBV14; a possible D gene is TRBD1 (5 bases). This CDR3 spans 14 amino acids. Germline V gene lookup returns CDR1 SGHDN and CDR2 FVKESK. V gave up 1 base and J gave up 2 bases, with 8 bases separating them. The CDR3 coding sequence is TGTGCCAGCAGCCAAGTGGGGGGAAACTATGGCTACACCTTC. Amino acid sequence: CASSQVGGNYGYTF.

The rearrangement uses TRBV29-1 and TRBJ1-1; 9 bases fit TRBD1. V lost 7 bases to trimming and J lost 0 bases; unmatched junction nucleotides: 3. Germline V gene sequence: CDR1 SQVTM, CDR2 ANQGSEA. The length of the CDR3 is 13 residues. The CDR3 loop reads CSADRGVNTEAFF. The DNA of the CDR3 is TGCAGCGCGGACAGGGGAGTGAACACTGAAGCTTTCTTT. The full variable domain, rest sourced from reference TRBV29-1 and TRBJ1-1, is SAVISQKPSRDICQRGTSLTIQCQVDSQVTMMFWYRQQPGQSLTLIATANQGSEATYESGFVIDKFPISRPNLTFSTLTVSNMSPEDSSIYLCSADRGVNTEAFFGQGTRLTVV.

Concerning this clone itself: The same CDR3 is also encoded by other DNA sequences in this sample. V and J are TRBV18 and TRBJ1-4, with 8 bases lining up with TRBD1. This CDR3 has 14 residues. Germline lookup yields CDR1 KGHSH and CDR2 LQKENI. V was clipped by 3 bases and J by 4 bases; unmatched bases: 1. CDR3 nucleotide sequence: TGTGCCAGCTCACCTGACAGGGGTAATGAAAAACTGTTTTTT. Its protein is CASSPDRGNEKLFF.

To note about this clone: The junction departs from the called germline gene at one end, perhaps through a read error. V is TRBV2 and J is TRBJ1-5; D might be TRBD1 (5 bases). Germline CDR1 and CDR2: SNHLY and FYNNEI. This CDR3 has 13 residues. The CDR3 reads CASSEALRQLLFF. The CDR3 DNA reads TGTGCCAGCAGTGAAGCCCTAAGACAGTTACTTTTTTTT.

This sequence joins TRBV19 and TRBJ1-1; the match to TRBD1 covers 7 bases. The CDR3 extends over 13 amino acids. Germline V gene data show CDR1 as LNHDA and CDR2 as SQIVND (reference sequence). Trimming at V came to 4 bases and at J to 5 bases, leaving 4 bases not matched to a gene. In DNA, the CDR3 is TGTGCCAGTAGTAGGACAGGCCGGACTGAAGCTTTCTTT. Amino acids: CASSRTGRTEAFF.

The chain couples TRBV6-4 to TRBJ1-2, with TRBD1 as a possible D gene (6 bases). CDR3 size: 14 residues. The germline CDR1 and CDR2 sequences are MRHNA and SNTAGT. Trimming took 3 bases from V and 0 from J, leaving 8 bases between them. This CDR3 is CASSEDSTNYGYTF. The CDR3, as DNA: TGTGCCAGCAGTGAGGACAGTACTAACTATGGCTACACCTTC.

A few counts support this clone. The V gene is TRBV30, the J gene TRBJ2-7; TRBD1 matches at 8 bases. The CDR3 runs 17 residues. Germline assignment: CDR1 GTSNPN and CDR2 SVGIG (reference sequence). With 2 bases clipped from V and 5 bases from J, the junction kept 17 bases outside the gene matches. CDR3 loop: CAWSLRLGTGPGHEQYF. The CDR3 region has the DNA TGTGCCTGGAGTCTCAGGTTGGGGACAGGCCCCGGGCACGAGCAGTACTTC.

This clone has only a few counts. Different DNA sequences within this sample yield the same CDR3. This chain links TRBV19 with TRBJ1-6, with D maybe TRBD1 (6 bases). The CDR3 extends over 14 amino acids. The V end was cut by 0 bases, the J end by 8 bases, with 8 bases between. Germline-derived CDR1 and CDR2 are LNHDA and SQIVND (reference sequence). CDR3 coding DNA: TGTGCCAGTAGTATAGACAGGGGTGATTCACCCCTCCACTTT. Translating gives CASSIDRGDSPLHF.

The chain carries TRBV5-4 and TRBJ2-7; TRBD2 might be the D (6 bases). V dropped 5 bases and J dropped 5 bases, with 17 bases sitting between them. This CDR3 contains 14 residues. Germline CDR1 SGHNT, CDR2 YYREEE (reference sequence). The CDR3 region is CASRREREIHEQYF. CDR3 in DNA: TGTGCCAGCAGGCGGGAAAGGGAGATCCACGAGCAGTACTTC.

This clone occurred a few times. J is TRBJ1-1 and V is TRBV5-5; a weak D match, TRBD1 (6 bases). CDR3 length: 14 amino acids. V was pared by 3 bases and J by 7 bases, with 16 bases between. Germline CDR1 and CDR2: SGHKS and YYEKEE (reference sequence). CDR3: CASSWGGPGSEAFF. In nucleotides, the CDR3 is TGTGCCAGCAGCTGGGGGGGCCCCGGCAGTGAAGCTTTCTTT.

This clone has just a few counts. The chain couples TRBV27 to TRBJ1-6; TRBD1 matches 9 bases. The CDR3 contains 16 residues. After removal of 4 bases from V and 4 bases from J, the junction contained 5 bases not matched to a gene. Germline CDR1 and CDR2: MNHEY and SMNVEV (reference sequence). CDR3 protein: CASSSTGQGYNSPLHF. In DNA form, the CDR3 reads TGTGCCAGCAGTTCAACGGGACAGGGATATAATTCACCCCTCCACTTT.

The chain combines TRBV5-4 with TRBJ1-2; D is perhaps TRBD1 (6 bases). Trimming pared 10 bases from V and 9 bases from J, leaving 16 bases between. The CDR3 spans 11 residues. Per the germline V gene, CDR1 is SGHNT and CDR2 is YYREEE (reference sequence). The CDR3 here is CAGGSDYCYTF. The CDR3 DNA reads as TGTGCCGGGGGCAGCGATTATTGCTACACCTTC.

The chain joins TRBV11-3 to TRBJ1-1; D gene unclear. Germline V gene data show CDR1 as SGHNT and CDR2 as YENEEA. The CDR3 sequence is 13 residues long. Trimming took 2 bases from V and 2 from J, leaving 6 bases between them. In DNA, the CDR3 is TGTGCCAGCAGCTTATCAGTAAACACTGAAGCTTTCTTT. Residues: CASSLSVNTEAFF.

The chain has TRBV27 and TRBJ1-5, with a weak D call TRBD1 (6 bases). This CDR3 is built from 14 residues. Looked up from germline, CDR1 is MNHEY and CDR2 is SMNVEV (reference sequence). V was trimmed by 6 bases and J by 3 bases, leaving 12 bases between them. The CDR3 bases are TGTGCCAGCAGGAGGGGACAAAACAATCAGCCCCAGCATTTT. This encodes CASRRGQNNQPQHF.

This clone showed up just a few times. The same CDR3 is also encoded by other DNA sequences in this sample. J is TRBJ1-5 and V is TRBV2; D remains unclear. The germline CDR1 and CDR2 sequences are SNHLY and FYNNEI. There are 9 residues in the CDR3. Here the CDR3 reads CASGQPQHF. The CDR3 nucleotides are TGTGCAAGCGGCCAGCCCCAGCATTTT. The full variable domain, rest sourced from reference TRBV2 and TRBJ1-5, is EPEVTQTPSHQVTQMGQEVILRCVPISNHLYFYWYRQILGQKVEFLVSFYNNEISEKSEIFDDQFSVERPDGSNFTLKIRSTKLEDSAMYFCASGQPQHFGDGTRLSIL.

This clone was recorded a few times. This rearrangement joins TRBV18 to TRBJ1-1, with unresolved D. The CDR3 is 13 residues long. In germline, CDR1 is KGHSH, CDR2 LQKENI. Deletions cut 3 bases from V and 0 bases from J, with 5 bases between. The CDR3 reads CASSPPVNTEAFF. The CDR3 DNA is TGTGCCAGCTCACCTCCAGTGAACACTGAAGCTTTCTTT.

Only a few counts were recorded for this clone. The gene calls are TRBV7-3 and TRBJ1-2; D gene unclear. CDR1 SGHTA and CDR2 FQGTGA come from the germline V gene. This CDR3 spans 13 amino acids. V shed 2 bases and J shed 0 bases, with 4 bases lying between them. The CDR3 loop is CASSLAANYGYTF. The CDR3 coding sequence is TGTGCCAGCAGCTTAGCGGCTAACTATGGCTACACCTTC.

CDR3 in DNA: TGTGCCAGCAGCCCCTCACCGGGCGGGGGGACGAATGAGCAGTTCTTC. Translating it yields CASSPSPGGGTNEQFF. The chain is built from TRBV14 and TRBJ2-1, with TRBD2 matching over 8 bases. Germline V gene sequence: CDR1 SGHDN, CDR2 FVKESK. J lost 7 bases, V lost 4 bases, and 12 bases had no gene match. The CDR3 totals 16 residues.

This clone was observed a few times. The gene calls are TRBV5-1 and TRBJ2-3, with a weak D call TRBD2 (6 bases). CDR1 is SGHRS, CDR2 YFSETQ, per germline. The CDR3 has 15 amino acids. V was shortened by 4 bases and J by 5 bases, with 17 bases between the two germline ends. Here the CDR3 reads CASSAGTPLGDTQYF. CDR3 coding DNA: TGCGCCAGCAGCGCCGGGACTCCGCTTGGAGATACGCAGTATTTT.

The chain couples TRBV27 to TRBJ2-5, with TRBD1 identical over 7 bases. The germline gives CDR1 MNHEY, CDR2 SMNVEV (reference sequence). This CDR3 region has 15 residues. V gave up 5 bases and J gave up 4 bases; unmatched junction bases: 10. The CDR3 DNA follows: TGTGCCAGCAGTCACTTAGGGGGCACAGGAGAGACCCAGTACTTC. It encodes CASSHLGGTGETQYF.